Below are 14 T cell receptor beta chains sequenced from a single sample in a study of T-cell memory formation after mild COVID-19. Using its own MiXCR run on the 5' RACE reads, TCRdb lists one record per CDR3 protein. The table has more than 70,000 distinct CDR3 sequences, approximately 15% seen once. Sequencing was done on a sample of PBMCs or a T cell subset sorted from them (not recorded which). These receptors were taken from an adult woman who had mild COVID-19 (a few samples of this study predate the infection). Cell type and time point are not known.

The V and J genes are TRBV6-5 and TRBJ2-7; unclear D gene. This CDR3 spans 13 amino acids. Germline CDR1 reads MNHEY; CDR2 reads SVGAGI. V dropped 2 bases and J dropped 3 bases, with 8 bases sitting between them. As DNA, the CDR3 is TGTGCCAGCAGTTACATAACTGGCTACGAGCAGTACTTC. This gives the protein CASSYITGYEQYF.

The chain employs TRBV9 and TRBJ2-3, with D uncertain. CDR3 size: 14 residues. The germline gives CDR1 SGDLS, CDR2 YYNGEE. V was clipped by 2 bases and J by 0 bases, with 7 bases between them. CDR3 DNA: TGTGCCAGCAGCGTGGCGTCTAGCACAGATACGCAGTATTTT. Translating it yields CASSVASSTDTQYF.

This chain links TRBV5-5 with TRBJ2-3; D is perhaps TRBD1 (5 bases). The V end was cut by 0 bases, the J end by 2 bases, with 10 bases between. The CDR3 has 15 residues. The germline V gene has CDR1 SGHKS and CDR2 YYEKEE (reference sequence). CDR3 sequence reads: CASSLEGFYTDTQYF. The CDR3, as DNA: TGTGCCAGCAGCTTGGAGGGGTTCTACACAGATACGCAGTATTTT.

This clonotype has just a few counts. The chain carries TRBV7-9 and TRBJ2-6, with 12 nucleotides matching TRBD1. V lost 4 bases to trimming and J lost 1 base; unmatched junction nucleotides: 8. Germline lookup yields CDR1 SEHNR and CDR2 FQNEAQ (reference sequence). The length of the CDR3 is 19 residues. CDR3 amino acids: CASSSPWGQGASGANVLTF. The CDR3 DNA follows: TGTGCCAGCAGCTCCCCGTGGGGACAGGGGGCGTCTGGGGCCAACGTCCTGACTTTC.

V gene TRBV4-3 combines with J gene TRBJ2-7, with D unresolved. Germline V gene lookup returns CDR1 LGHNA and CDR2 YSLEER. V was clipped by 3 bases and J by 0 bases, with 18 bases between them. The length of the CDR3 is 17 residues. CDR3 residues: CASSQDPAPTSSYEQYF. Written as DNA, the CDR3 is TGCGCCAGCAGCCAGGATCCTGCTCCGACGAGCTCCTACGAGCAGTACTTC.

This clonotype was found a few times. The CDR3, as DNA: TGTGCCAGCAGTTACTCGATGGCAGGGGCAGGGACTGAAGCTTTCTTT. The encoded protein is CASSYSMAGAGTEAFF. The rearrangement links TRBV6-5 to TRBJ1-1; D may be TRBD1 (6 bases). Per germline, CDR1 MNHEY and CDR2 SVGAGI. The CDR3 consists of 16 residues. With 0 bases removed from V and 5 bases from J, the gap between germline ends came to 16 bases.

The chain is built from TRBV4-1 and TRBJ2-3; 12 positions agree with TRBD2. The V segment lost 3 bases and the J segment 0 bases; nucleotides outside the gene matches: 4. CDR1 is MGHRA and CDR2 is YSYEKL in the germline V gene. The CDR3 runs 17 residues. The CDR3 sequence: CASSHSGLAGSTDTQYF. The CDR3 nucleotides are TGCGCCAGCAGCCACAGTGGACTAGCGGGGAGCACAGATACGCAGTATTTT.

The sample holds a few counts of this clonotype. The rearrangement links TRBV19 to TRBJ1-2, with D hard to call. The germline gives CDR1 LNHDA, CDR2 SQIVND (reference sequence). CDR3 length equals 13 residues. Trimming removed 6 bases at V and 5 bases at J, with 13 bases between. The CDR3 here is CASRPDGEYGYTF. CDR3 nucleotide sequence: TGTGCCAGTAGGCCGGACGGAGAGTATGGCTACACCTTC.

This clonotype appeared a few times. The chain links TRBV5-6 to TRBJ2-3, with D unresolved. The CDR3 spans 12 residues. Between the trimmed V and J ends, which lost 3 bases and 6 bases, there was a span of 8 bases. Germline V CDR1 and CDR2: SGHDT, YYEEEE. CDR3 amino acids: CASSSYLDTQYF. CDR3 in DNA: TGTGCCAGCAGCTCCTATTTGGATACGCAGTATTTT.

This clonotype has just a few counts. The rearrangement uses TRBV4-1 and TRBJ2-7; no reliable D call. The ends were cut back, 0 bases at V and 0 bases at J, with 12 bases in the middle. In germline, CDR1 is MGHRA, CDR2 YSYEKL. CDR3 length equals 16 residues. The CDR3 bases are TGCGCCAGCAGCCAAGATCTGGAACTCCTCTCCTACGAGCAGTACTTC. It is translated as CASSQDLELLSYEQYF.

Comment on this clonotype: The junction departs from germline at one end; a sequencing error may be responsible. The chain employs TRBV24-1 and TRBJ2-5; possibly TRBD2 for D (5 bases). Germline V gene sequence: CDR1 KGHDR, CDR2 SFDVKD. The CDR3 sequence is 11 residues long. CDR3 DNA sequence: TGTGCCACCCGCGGCGGTGGGAGACTCAACTTC. It is translated as CATRGGGRLNF.

A few counts support this clonotype. The rearrangement uses TRBV7-2 and TRBJ2-1, with a possible D match to TRBD2 (5 bases). The CDR3 length is 13 residues. Germline V gene lookup returns CDR1 SGHTA and CDR2 FQGNSA. V was shortened by 6 bases and J by 0 bases, with 6 bases between the two germline ends. CDR3 DNA sequence: TGTGCCAGCAGGGGGAGCTCCTACAATGAGCAGTTCTTC. Its protein product is CASRGSSYNEQFF.

V gene TRBV4-2 combines with J gene TRBJ2-3; TRBD2 matches 8 bases. Germline lookup yields CDR1 LGHNA and CDR2 YNFKEQ. CDR3 length: 15 amino acids. J was trimmed by 6 bases and V by 0 bases; bases with no gene match: 5. The CDR3 coding sequence is TGTGCCAGCAGCCAAGAAGGAGCGGGGGCGGATACGCAGTATTTT. It codes for CASSQEGAGADTQYF.

The V and J genes are TRBV5-1 and TRBJ2-7; TRBD2 matches 8 bases. The length of the CDR3 is 17 residues. Germline V gene sequence: CDR1 SGHRS, CDR2 YFSETQ. The junction had 13 bases not matched to a gene; V was cut back by 4 bases and J by 1 base. CDR3 sequence: CASSEREWGLVSYEQYF. DNA for the CDR3: TGCGCCAGCAGCGAGCGGGAGTGGGGACTAGTGTCCTACGAGCAGTACTTC.